These T cell receptor beta chains were read from a single sample in a study of cytomegalovirus exposure and HLA in healthy donors. Profiled with immunoSEQ multiplex PCR; TCRdb holds only in-frame clones, not every one. The data show about 120,000 clones, with roughly 78% seen just once and roughly 11% held by the top ten. Sequencing was performed on PBMCs. The receptor set was obtained from a man aged 25-45 years in good health and CMV-seropositive. Both conserved end residues are part of each CDR3. Each record gives: V gene, clone size, D gene, J gene, CDR3 DNA, CDR3 protein. The D gene is left open where the match is weak. Clone size is shown for a subset of rows, as once, few, many or a class of expanded clone.

TRBV5-1	.	TRBD2	TRBJ2-7	TGCGCCAGCAGCGTGCGTACTAGCGGGGCGTACGAGCAGTACTTC	CASSVRTSGAYEQYF
TRBV5-1	.	TRBD2	TRBJ2-2	TGCGCCAGCAGTTTGGCAAGGGGACTAGCGGGATACACCGGGGAGCTGTTTTTT	CASSLARGLAGYTGELFF
TRBV28	.	TRBD1	TRBJ2-3	TGTGCCAGCAGTTCCTCCGGGACAGGGACAGATACGCAGTATTTT	CASSSSGTGTDTQYF
TRBV6-5	.	TRBD1	TRBJ2-7	TGTGCCAGCAGTTACGGACAGGGGGGTAACTACGAGCAGTACTTC	CASSYGQGGNYEQYF
TRBV7-6	.	.	TRBJ1-5	TGTGCCAGCAGCTTAGTTGGGGGGAGTCAGCCCCAGCATTTT	CASSLVGGSQPQHF
TRBV10-3	.	.	TRBJ2-7	TGTGCCATCAGTGAGAGGTTAGGTAGCGGCTACGAGCAGTACTTC	CAISERLGSGYEQYF
TRBV6-5	.	.	TRBJ1-1	TGTGCCAGCAGCTCCAACGGGAACACTGAAGCTTTCTTT	CASSSNGNTEAFF
TRBV18	.	TRBD2	TRBJ2-7	TGTGCCAGCTCACCCGCGGATAGCGGGAGGGCGGCGCAGTACTTC	CASSPADSGRAAQYF
TRBV28	few	.	TRBJ1-3	TGTGCCAGCAGTTTCCCCCGTAGGAGGGACTCTGGAAACACCATATATTTT	CASSFPRRRDSGNTIYF
TRBV2	.	.	TRBJ1-1	TGTGCCAGCAGTCGGTCACCGAACACTGAAGCTTTCTTT	CASSRSPNTEAFF
TRBV4-1	.	.	TRBJ2-4	TGCGCCAGCAGCCAGGGGGACTACATTCAGTACTTC	CASSQGDYIQYF
TRBV2	.	TRBD1	TRBJ1-5	TGTGCCGGACGGACAGGGGGCTCCAATCAGCCCCAGCATTTT	CAGRTGGSNQPQHF
TRBV6-1	.	.	TRBJ2-5	TGTGCCAGCAGTGAAGGTGGGAGACCCAATGGGGAGACCCAGTACTTC	CASSEGGRPNGETQYF
TRBV19	.	TRBD1	TRBJ1-1	TGTGCCAGTATCTCCGACAGGGGTTACACTGAAGCTTTCTTT	CASISDRGYTEAFF
TRBV2	.	.	TRBJ2-3	TGTGCCAGCACCCCGAGGGATACGCAGTATTTT	CASTPRDTQYF
TRBV7-8	.	.	TRBJ1-2	TGTGCCAGCAGCTTAGCGCCCCCCCGGAGATACAATCGTGCTAACTATGGCTACACCTTC	CASSLAPPRRYNRANYGYTF
TRBV6-1	.	TRBD1	TRBJ2-2	TGTGCCAGCAGTGAAGAGGGGACAGGGGGCACCGGGGAGCTGTTTTTT	CASSEEGTGGTGELFF
TRBV5-6	.	TRBD1	TRBJ2-7	TGTGCCAGCAGCCCCACCTTCGGGACAGGGGTCTACGAGCAGTACTTC	CASSPTFGTGVYEQYF
TRBV28	.	TRBD2	TRBJ2-7	TGTGCCAGCAGTCCCAGCGGGAGCCGGGACGAGCAGTACTTC	CASSPSGSRDEQYF
TRBV15	.	TRBD2	TRBJ2-3	TGTGCCACCAGGGAGCGGGAGGCCACAGATACGCAGTATTTT	CATREREATDTQYF
TRBV5-5	.	TRBD1	TRBJ1-5	TGTGCCAGCAGCTCAGGACAGGGATCGGGTCAGCCCCAGCATTTT	CASSSGQGSGQPQHF
TRBV28	.	TRBD1	TRBJ1-3	TGTGCCAGCAGTTTAGGACAGGTTGGAAACACCATATATTTT	CASSLGQVGNTIYF
TRBV11-2	.	TRBD1	TRBJ1-2	TGTGCCAGCAGCTTTGGAGGGGGCGGAGGCTACACCTTC	CASSFGGGGGYTF
TRBV7-2	.	TRBD2	TRBJ2-3	TGTGCCAGCAGCCCGGGACTACTTAGCACAGATACGCAGTATTTT	CASSPGLLSTDTQYF
TRBV27	.	TRBD2	TRBJ2-7	TGTGCCAGCACCGGGGGGGAGTCCTACGAGCAGTACTTC	CASTGGESYEQYF
TRBV27	.	.	TRBJ2-3	TGTGCCAGCAGCCCCGGAGTCCGATACAACACAGATACGCAGTATTTT	CASSPGVRYNTDTQYF
TRBV30	.	.	TRBJ2-1	TGTGCCTGGAGTGGCGGGGTCTCCTACAATGAGCAGTTCTTC	CAWSGGVSYNEQFF
TRBV4-2	.	TRBD2	TRBJ2-5	TGTGCCAGCAGCCAAGAGGGACTAGCGGGGAGTGGGACCCAGTACTTC	CASSQEGLAGSGTQYF
TRBV9	.	TRBD2	TRBJ2-7	TGTGCCAGCAGCGAGGGGGGACTAGCGGGAAACGAGCAGTACTTC	CASSEGGLAGNEQYF
TRBV5-4	.	TRBD1	TRBJ2-7	TGTGCCAGCAGCCCGCCAGGGGGTGAGCAGTACTTC	CASSPPGGEQYF
TRBV9	.	TRBD2	TRBJ2-3	TGTGCCAGCAGCGTCGGGACTAGCGGGATAAGAACAGATACGCAGTATTTT	CASSVGTSGIRTDTQYF
TRBV6-1	.	TRBD2	TRBJ2-2	TGTGCCAGCGGAGGGCTAGCGGGGGACGCCGGGGAGCTGTTTTTT	CASGGLAGDAGELFF
TRBV5-6	.	TRBD2	TRBJ2-1	TGTGCCAGCAGCCGCGCGGGGACTAGCAACAATGAGCAGTTCTTC	CASSRAGTSNNEQFF
TRBV2	once	TRBD1	TRBJ1-2	TGTGCCAGCACCCGAAGACAGGGCCATAACTATGGCTACACCTTC	CASTRRQGHNYGYTF
TRBV4-1	.	TRBD1	TRBJ2-1	TGCGCCAGCAGCGTCCGGGAACAGGGGGACAATGAGCAGTTCTTC	CASSVREQGDNEQFF
TRBV2	.	.	TRBJ2-7	TGTGCCAGCATGGGCCGCTACGAGCAGTACTTC	CASMGRYEQYF
TRBV27	.	.	TRBJ2-1	TGTGCCAGCAGTCAATGGACAGAGATCTACAATGGGCAGTTCTTC	CASSQWTEIYNGQFF
TRBV28	once	.	TRBJ2-1	TGTGCCAGCAGTTTAAACACGGGAGTGCCCAATGAGCAGTTCTTC	CASSLNTGVPNEQFF
TRBV5-8	.	TRBD1	TRBJ2-5	TGTGCCAGCAGCCCCACAGGGGTTGAAGAGACCCAGTACTTC	CASSPTGVEETQYF
TRBV2	once	TRBD1	TRBJ2-7	TGTGCCAGCAAAGCACAGGGGGCGATTTCCTCCGAGCAGTACTTC	CASKAQGAISSEQYF
TRBV7-2	.	.	TRBJ2-1	TGTGCCAGCAGCACGGGGACACCGAGCTCCTACAATGAGCAGTTCTTC	CASSTGTPSSYNEQFF
TRBV4-1	.	.	TRBJ1-5	TGCGCCAGCAGCCCCTTGGGAGGGCAGGTAGGCAATCAGCCCCAGCATTTT	CASSPLGGQVGNQPQHF
TRBV30	.	.	TRBJ1-2	TGTGCCTGGAGTCCTGGGACTGGCTATGGCTACACCTTC	CAWSPGTGYGYTF
TRBV18	.	TRBD1	TRBJ2-5	TGTGCCAGCTCACCCTCTTCTTGGGACAGGGGATTGAAGACCCAGTACTTC	CASSPSSWDRGLKTQYF
TRBV5-4	.	TRBD1	TRBJ2-1	TGTGCCAGCAGCTCGGGACAGGCTCACGTGAATGAGCAGTTCTTC	CASSSGQAHVNEQFF
TRBV7-8	.	.	TRBJ2-5	TGTGCCAGCAGCTTAGGACACAGGCCCCAAGAGACCCAGTACTTC	CASSLGHRPQETQYF
TRBV28	once	TRBD1	TRBJ2-7	TGTGCCAGCAAACACCCGGGACAGGGCTACGAGCAGTACTTC	CASKHPGQGYEQYF
TRBV4-2	.	.	TRBJ1-1	TGTGCCAGCAGCCAAGATTTCGGTGTCTTGAACACTGAAGCTTTCTTT	CASSQDFGVLNTEAFF